This is a list of T cell receptor beta chains from one sample in a study of immune evolution from preneoplasia to lung adenocarcinoma. The protocol was immunoSEQ multiplex PCR, while the TCRdb copy is restricted to in-frame clones and leaves out a portion. This sample has 7,000 to 9,500 clones; 70% to 80% occur once, and the top ten carry approximately 2.8%. Specimen: FFPE invasive lung adenocarcinoma tissue. These receptors were obtained from a person aged 35-49 years with lung adenocarcinoma. CDR3s include the opening cysteine and the closing phenylalanine or tryptophan. A D gene is named only where the DNA matches it firmly. Only some rows state a clone size, as once, few, many or a class for expanded clones.

d_call: TRBD1
j_call: TRBJ2-7
v_call: TRBV28
clone_size: NA
cdr3_aa: CASRHRDRSGEQYF
cdr3_nt: TGTGCCAGCAGGCACCGGGACAGATCGGGGGAGCAGTACTTC

d_call: NA
j_call: TRBJ2-7
v_call: TRBV7-8
clone_size: few
cdr3_aa: CASSALTGYEQYF
cdr3_nt: TGTGCCAGCAGCGCATTGACAGGATACGAGCAGTACTTC

d_call: NA
j_call: TRBJ2-7
v_call: TRBV27
clone_size: once
cdr3_aa: CASSDLYEQYF
cdr3_nt: TGTGCCAGCAGTGACCTTTACGAGCAGTACTTC

d_call: NA
j_call: TRBJ1-1
v_call: TRBV5-1
clone_size: NA
cdr3_aa: CASSLNRGLWTEAFF
cdr3_nt: TGCGCCAGCAGCTTAAATCGGGGGTTATGGACTGAAGCTTTCTTT

d_call: NA
j_call: TRBJ1-1
v_call: TRBV7-3
clone_size: once
cdr3_aa: CASSFSGGAGTEAFF
cdr3_nt: TGTGCCAGCAGCTTCAGTGGAGGGGCCGGGACTGAAGCTTTCTTT

d_call: TRBD1
j_call: TRBJ1-1
v_call: TRBV27
clone_size: NA
cdr3_aa: CASSLSTGSGGEAFF
cdr3_nt: TGTGCCAGCAGTCTATCGACAGGGTCGGGGGGTGAAGCTTTCTTT

d_call: NA
j_call: TRBJ1-3
v_call: TRBV7-6
clone_size: NA
cdr3_aa: CASSLETGRNTIYF
cdr3_nt: TGTGCCAGCAGCTTAGAGACGGGGAGGAACACCATATATTTT

d_call: NA
j_call: TRBJ2-2
v_call: TRBV7-2
clone_size: NA
cdr3_aa: CASSLVSQVFSTGELFF
cdr3_nt: TGTGCCAGCAGCTTAGTGTCCCAGGTTTTTTCGACCGGGGAGCTGTTTTTT

d_call: NA
j_call: TRBJ1-2
v_call: TRBV5-1
clone_size: NA
cdr3_aa: CASGNFYGYTF
cdr3_nt: TGCGCCAGCGGGAATTTCTATGGCTACACCTTC

d_call: TRBD1
j_call: TRBJ1-2
v_call: TRBV25-1
clone_size: NA
cdr3_aa: CASWAGGFYGYTF
cdr3_nt: TGTGCCAGCTGGGCAGGGGGTTTCTATGGCTACACCTTC

d_call: NA
j_call: TRBJ1-2
v_call: TRBV7-6
clone_size: NA
cdr3_aa: CASSFGGYTF
cdr3_nt: TGTGCCAGCAGCTTTGGTGGCTACACCTTC

d_call: NA
j_call: TRBJ1-2
v_call: TRBV6-1
clone_size: NA
cdr3_aa: CASSEGVSGYTF
cdr3_nt: TGTGCCAGCAGTGAGGGGGTGTCAGGCTACACCTTC

d_call: TRBD2
j_call: TRBJ2-5
v_call: TRBV18
clone_size: NA
cdr3_aa: CASSPWGLERETQYF
cdr3_nt: TGTGCCAGCTCACCCTGGGGACTAGAGCGAGAGACCCAGTACTTC

d_call: NA
j_call: TRBJ1-6
v_call: TRBV6-5
clone_size: NA
cdr3_aa: CASSTGYNSPLHF
cdr3_nt: TGTGCCAGCTCGACCGGATATAATTCACCCCTCCACTTT

d_call: TRBD2
j_call: TRBJ2-7
v_call: TRBV4-2
clone_size: NA
cdr3_aa: CASSLGTSGTPSYEQYF
cdr3_nt: TGTGCCAGCAGCCTGGGGACTAGCGGGACCCCCTCCTACGAGCAGTACTTC

d_call: NA
j_call: TRBJ2-7
v_call: TRBV7-2
clone_size: NA
cdr3_aa: CASSPSLYAIYEQYF
cdr3_nt: TGTGCCAGCAGCCCGAGCCTCTACGCCATCTACGAGCAGTACTTC

d_call: TRBD2
j_call: TRBJ2-1
v_call: TRBV2
clone_size: NA
cdr3_aa: CASRKNLAGGGEQFF
cdr3_nt: TGTGCCAGCAGGAAAAACTTAGCGGGAGGGGGAGAGCAGTTCTTC

d_call: TRBD2
j_call: TRBJ2-7
v_call: TRBV14
clone_size: NA
cdr3_aa: CASSHLISGSTHEQYF
cdr3_nt: TGTGCCAGCAGCCACCTTATTAGCGGGAGCACCCACGAGCAGTACTTC

d_call: NA
j_call: TRBJ2-6
v_call: TRBV7-3
clone_size: NA
cdr3_aa: CASSLRAGSGANVLTF
cdr3_nt: TGTGCCAGCAGCTTAAGGGCGGGCTCTGGGGCCAACGTCCTGACTTTC

d_call: NA
j_call: TRBJ1-2
v_call: TRBV5-1
clone_size: NA
cdr3_aa: CASSLMDFGGYTF
cdr3_nt: TGCGCCAGCAGCTTGATGGACTTCGGTGGCTACACCTTC

d_call: TRBD1
j_call: TRBJ2-5
v_call: TRBV7-8
clone_size: NA
cdr3_aa: CASSNGQGSWETQYF
cdr3_nt: TGTGCCAGCAGCAATGGACAGGGGTCGTGGGAGACCCAGTACTTC

d_call: NA
j_call: TRBJ1-1
v_call: TRBV30
clone_size: NA
cdr3_aa: CAWSVLENTEAFF
cdr3_nt: TGTGCCTGGAGTGTACTGGAAAACACTGAAGCTTTCTTT

d_call: NA
j_call: TRBJ2-1
v_call: TRBV18
clone_size: NA
cdr3_aa: CASSPHNEQFF
cdr3_nt: TGTGCCAGCTCACCACACAATGAGCAGTTCTTC

d_call: NA
j_call: TRBJ1-6
v_call: TRBV6-5
clone_size: NA
cdr3_aa: CASSRDTQGSPLHF
cdr3_nt: TGTGCCAGCAGTCGGGACACCCAGGGATCACCCCTCCACTTT

d_call: NA
j_call: TRBJ1-1
v_call: TRBV28
clone_size: NA
cdr3_aa: CASTQRRDTEAFF
cdr3_nt: TGTGCCAGCACCCAACGTCGGGACACTGAAGCTTTCTTT

d_call: TRBD1
j_call: TRBJ2-1
v_call: TRBV28
clone_size: NA
cdr3_aa: CASSLGTGYREQFF
cdr3_nt: TGTGCCAGCAGTTTAGGGACAGGGTACCGTGAGCAGTTCTTC

d_call: TRBD1
j_call: TRBJ2-7
v_call: TRBV9
clone_size: once
cdr3_aa: CASSAGTGVSYEQYF
cdr3_nt: TGTGCCAGCAGCGCCGGGACAGGGGTATCCTACGAGCAGTACTTC

d_call: NA
j_call: TRBJ2-7
v_call: TRBV19
clone_size: NA
cdr3_aa: CASRVGFEQYF
cdr3_nt: TGTGCCTCCCGGGTTGGGTTCGAGCAGTACTTC

d_call: NA
j_call: TRBJ2-3
v_call: TRBV7-9
clone_size: NA
cdr3_aa: CASSFGGPLTDTQYF
cdr3_nt: TGTGCCAGCAGCTTCGGGGGGCCTCTCACAGATACGCAGTATTTT

d_call: NA
j_call: TRBJ2-7
v_call: TRBV10-3
clone_size: NA
cdr3_aa: CAISELIRDNQQYF
cdr3_nt: TGTGCCATCAGTGAGTTGATCCGGGACAACCAGCAGTACTTC

d_call: NA
j_call: TRBJ1-1
v_call: TRBV6-6
clone_size: NA
cdr3_aa: CASRQVNTEAFF
cdr3_nt: TGTGCCAGCAGGCAAGTGAACACTGAAGCTTTCTTT

d_call: NA
j_call: TRBJ1-1
v_call: TRBV7-6
clone_size: NA
cdr3_aa: CASSFNGNTEAFF
cdr3_nt: TGTGCCAGCAGCTTTAACGGCAACACTGAAGCTTTCTTT

d_call: TRBD1
j_call: TRBJ1-2
v_call: TRBV6-6
clone_size: NA
cdr3_aa: CASSPRTGGNDYGYTF
cdr3_nt: TGTGCCAGCAGTCCCCGGACAGGGGGCAACGACTATGGCTACACCTTC

d_call: TRBD1
j_call: TRBJ2-5
v_call: TRBV13
clone_size: NA
cdr3_aa: CASSPQGAETQYF
cdr3_nt: TGTGCCAGCAGCCCGCAGGGGGCAGAGACCCAGTACTTC

d_call: NA
j_call: TRBJ1-2
v_call: TRBV12-5
clone_size: NA
cdr3_aa: CASGSWNQRGGYTF
cdr3_nt: TGTGCTAGTGGTTCTTGGAACCAGAGAGGTGGCTACACCTTC

d_call: NA
j_call: TRBJ2-5
v_call: TRBV5-4
clone_size: once
cdr3_aa: CASSHKETQYF
cdr3_nt: TGTGCCAGCAGCCATAAAGAGACCCAGTACTTC

d_call: TRBD1
j_call: TRBJ1-4
v_call: TRBV28
clone_size: NA
cdr3_aa: CASSPPGTGTSTNEKLFF
cdr3_nt: TGTGCCAGCAGTCCCCCCGGGACAGGGACATCAACTAATGAAAAACTGTTTTTT

d_call: NA
j_call: TRBJ2-6
v_call: TRBV11-1
clone_size: few
cdr3_aa: CASSPIGQGSGANVLTF
cdr3_nt: TGTGCCAGCAGCCCTATAGGCCAGGGGTCCGGGGCCAACGTCCTGACTTTC

d_call: NA
j_call: TRBJ2-2
v_call: TRBV19
clone_size: NA
cdr3_aa: CATSTGDTGELFF
cdr3_nt: TGTGCCACTAGTACTGGAGATACCGGGGAGCTGTTTTTT

d_call: NA
j_call: TRBJ2-2
v_call: TRBV30
clone_size: few
cdr3_aa: CAWSRSASVIGELFF
cdr3_nt: TGTGCCTGGAGTAGGTCGGCTAGCGTGATCGGGGAGCTGTTTTTT

d_call: TRBD1
j_call: TRBJ2-1
v_call: TRBV29-1
clone_size: NA
cdr3_aa: CSVARGNYYNEQFF
cdr3_nt: TGCAGCGTTGCCAGGGGGAACTACTACAATGAGCAGTTCTTC

d_call: NA
j_call: TRBJ2-3
v_call: TRBV5-4
clone_size: NA
cdr3_aa: CASSRTSFITDTQYF
cdr3_nt: TGTGCCAGCAGCCGAACTAGTTTCATCACAGATACGCAGTATTTT

d_call: NA
j_call: TRBJ1-5
v_call: TRBV28
clone_size: NA
cdr3_aa: CASSYRDSWPQHF
cdr3_nt: TGTGCCAGCAGTTACCGGGACTCTTGGCCCCAGCATTTT

d_call: NA
j_call: TRBJ1-5
v_call: TRBV2
clone_size: NA
cdr3_aa: CASSGRGRDHQPQHF
cdr3_nt: TGTGCCAGCAGTGGCAGAGGGAGGGATCATCAGCCCCAGCATTTT

d_call: TRBD1
j_call: TRBJ2-7
v_call: TRBV29-1
clone_size: NA
cdr3_aa: CSVELARGSNEQYF
cdr3_nt: TGCAGCGTTGAATTGGCCAGGGGGTCGAACGAGCAGTACTTC

d_call: NA
j_call: TRBJ1-5
v_call: TRBV5-1
clone_size: NA
cdr3_aa: CASSLIGQSFQHF
cdr3_nt: TGCGCCAGCAGCTTGATAGGACAGTCCTTCCAGCATTTT

d_call: NA
j_call: TRBJ2-6
v_call: TRBV19
clone_size: NA
cdr3_aa: CASSLGDGANVLTF
cdr3_nt: TGTGCCAGCTCGCTGGGCGATGGGGCCAACGTCCTGACTTTC

d_call: NA
j_call: TRBJ1-1
v_call: TRBV29-1
clone_size: once
cdr3_aa: CSVRPMNTEAFF
cdr3_nt: TGCAGCGTTCGACCGATGAACACTGAAGCTTTCTTT

d_call: TRBD1
j_call: TRBJ1-1
v_call: TRBV7-6
clone_size: NA
cdr3_aa: CASSYQGGGNTEAFF
cdr3_nt: TGTGCCAGCAGCTATCAGGGGGGAGGAAACACTGAAGCTTTCTTT

d_call: NA
j_call: TRBJ1-5
v_call: TRBV28
clone_size: few
cdr3_aa: CASSPPPLGANNQPQHF
cdr3_nt: TGTGCCAGCAGTCCGCCCCCATTGGGGGCCAACAATCAGCCCCAGCATTTT

d_call: TRBD2
j_call: TRBJ2-2
v_call: TRBV6-5
clone_size: NA
cdr3_aa: CASRGGASTGELFF
cdr3_nt: TGTGCCAGCCGCGGGGGGGCCAGTACCGGGGAGCTGTTTTTT

d_call: TRBD1
j_call: TRBJ1-5
v_call: TRBV28
clone_size: few
cdr3_aa: CASSRDRVLSNQPQHF
cdr3_nt: TGTGCCAGCAGCAGAGACAGGGTGTTAAGCAATCAGCCCCAGCATTTT

d_call: NA
j_call: TRBJ1-1
v_call: TRBV5-1
clone_size: NA
cdr3_aa: CASSLDRGISTEAFF
cdr3_nt: TGCGCCAGCAGCTTGGATCGGGGCATCTCAACTGAAGCTTTCTTT

d_call: NA
j_call: TRBJ2-1
v_call: TRBV4-1
clone_size: NA
cdr3_aa: CASSQDLVWLYSYNEQFF
cdr3_nt: TGCGCCAGCAGCCAAGATCTGGTCTGGCTCTACTCCTACAATGAGCAGTTCTTC

d_call: TRBD1
j_call: TRBJ2-1
v_call: TRBV6-1
clone_size: few
cdr3_aa: CASSERVGTGGYNEQFF
cdr3_nt: TGTGCCAGCAGTGAAAGGGTTGGGACAGGGGGTTACAATGAGCAGTTCTTC

d_call: TRBD1
j_call: TRBJ1-5
v_call: TRBV19
clone_size: once
cdr3_aa: CASRSKQGAREKPQHF
cdr3_nt: TGTGCCAGTCGATCCAAACAGGGGGCGCGGGAGAAGCCCCAGCATTTT

d_call: TRBD1
j_call: TRBJ2-7
v_call: TRBV27
clone_size: NA
cdr3_aa: CASSLLGTGFNEQYF
cdr3_nt: TGTGCCAGCAGTTTATTAGGGACAGGGTTTAACGAGCAGTACTTC